The source of this T cell receptor beta chain is a study of T cells in Graves' hyperthyroidism and ophthalmopathy. It was RNA transcripts that yielded the amplified TCR beta CDR3 regions. TCR CDR3 regions were first amplified by RT-PCR with HTBI primers. From the multiplex PCR reads, TCRdb called clonotypes with MiXCR, one entry per CDR3 protein. The table includes about 380,000 distinct CDR3 sequences, around 18% detected once. Duration under 3 months, a NOSPECS grade of at least 4, and a Clinical Activity Score of at least 3 characterized the ophthalmopathy patients. Patients with uncontrolled infections, other autoimmune diseases, pregnancy or lactation were excluded. Isolation of PBMCs was performed on approximately 10 ml fresh peripheral blood. CDR1 and CDR2 (germline): SGHTA, FQGNSA. Deletions cut 4 bases from V and 6 bases from J, with 13 bases between. The CDR3 consists of 14 residues.

The sequencing input was blood. The V call is TRBV7-2, the J call TRBJ2-1, with D perhaps TRBD1 or TRBD2 (5 bases each). The sequence derives from a man younger than 30 with Graves' ophthalmopathy. As DNA, the CDR3 is TGTGCCAGCAGCTCCTCCGGGACCCCCAATGAGCAGTTCTTC. Protein sequence: CASSSSGTPNEQFF.